The 24 T cell receptor beta chains in this list originate from one sample, sequenced in a study of blood T cell repertoires in COVID-19. TCRdb keeps only in-frame clones here, not all; method: immunoSEQ multiplex PCR. There are roughly 160,000 clones in the sample; over 70% occur only once, and 5.6% lies in the top ten. Sequencing was done on a sample of PBMCs or T cells enriched from blood (not recorded which). The receptors were gathered from a woman aged 40 to 55 with acute COVID-19.

This rearrangement joins TRBV11-2 to TRBJ2-1; no clear D gene. The CDR3 has 15 residues. V lost 5 bases, J lost 3 bases, and 14 bases lay in between. CDR1 is SGHAT, CDR2 FQNNGV, per germline. The CDR3 region is CASSPPARLYNEQFF. The CDR3 DNA reads as TGTGCCAGCAGCCCACCGGCCCGACTCTACAATGAGCAGTTCTTC.

A note on this clone: At the DNA level, this CDR3 is encoded by other sequences in the same sample as well. J is TRBJ1-1 and V is TRBV18; 9 bases line up with TRBD1. J gave up 0 bases and V 2 bases, and 4 bases lay outside the gene matches. The CDR3 runs to 16 residues. CDR1 is KGHSH and CDR2 is LQKENI in the germline V gene. This CDR3 reads CASSPVGQGMNTEAFF. The CDR3 nucleotides are TGTGCCAGCTCACCAGTGGGACAGGGCATGAACACTGAAGCTTTCTTT.

J is TRBJ1-2 and V is TRBV5-1; D may be TRBD1 (5 bases). The ends were cut back, 0 bases at V and 7 bases at J, with 10 bases in the middle. This CDR3 contains 13 residues. CDR1 SGHRS and CDR2 YFSETQ come from the germline V gene. The CDR3 loop is CASSLEGIGGYTF. The DNA of the CDR3 is TGCGCCAGCAGCTTGGAGGGGATCGGTGGCTACACCTTC.

This rearrangement joins TRBV7-9 to TRBJ2-4, with D possibly TRBD2 on 5 matching bases. V was pared by 1 base and J by 1 base, with 5 bases between. The CDR3 totals 14 residues. Looked up from germline, CDR1 is SEHNR and CDR2 is FQNEAQ (reference sequence). CDR3 residues: CASSLGGAKNIQYF. CDR3 coding DNA: TGTGCCAGCAGCTTAGGAGGGGCCAAAAACATTCAGTACTTC.

The chain combines TRBV7-3 with TRBJ2-1, with D possibly matching TRBD1 (8 bases). V gave up 6 bases and J gave up 10 bases, with 19 bases separating them. Germline V CDR1 and CDR2: SGHTA, FQGTGA. The CDR3 totals 14 residues. This chain's CDR3 is CASSLTGGGPEQFF. The CDR3 DNA reads as TGTGCCAGCAGTCTTACAGGGGGAGGGCCCGAGCAGTTCTTC.

This clone has more than one count but fewer than ten. V usage is TRBV15 and J usage is TRBJ1-1, with D maybe TRBD1 (6 bases). The V gene's germline CDR1 is LNHNV and CDR2 YYDKDF (reference sequence). The CDR3 extends over 18 amino acids. V shed 3 bases and J shed 1 base, with 21 bases lying between them. CDR3 bases: TGTGCCACCAGCAGGGGCCTGGGGGCAGGTAGTTCGAACACTGAAGCTTTCTTT. Amino acids: CATSRGLGAGSSNTEAFF.

This clone was seen a handful of times. The V gene is TRBV18, the J gene TRBJ1-2, with D possibly TRBD1 on 5 matching bases. Deletions cut 2 bases from V and 4 bases from J, with 8 bases between. In germline, CDR1 is KGHSH, CDR2 LQKENI. The CDR3 length is 13 residues. The CDR3 sequence: CASSPSGGYGYTF. In DNA form, the CDR3 reads TGTGCCAGCTCACCAAGCGGGGGCTATGGCTACACCTTC.

V gene TRBV6-1 combines with J gene TRBJ1-6, with D possibly TRBD1 on 6 matching bases. Trimming left V 0 bases short and J 6 bases short, with 15 bases between. The CDR3 runs to 17 residues. Germline V lookup: CDR1 MNHNS, CDR2 SASEGT. CDR3 nucleotides: TGTGCCAGCAGTGAAGCATTGGGAGGGGGGAGTAATTCACCCCTCCACTTT. It codes for CASSEALGGGSNSPLHF.

The chain employs TRBV19 and TRBJ2-1, with D perhaps TRBD1 (5 bases). The germline CDR1 and CDR2 sequences are LNHDA and SQIVND (reference sequence). V lost 1 base to trimming and J lost 5 bases, with 9 bases between them. This CDR3 region has 14 residues. The CDR3, as DNA: TGTGCCAGTAGTATAGCCAGGGCTGACAATGAGCAGTTCTTC. This translates into CASSIARADNEQFF.

This CDR3 is CASSSSYEQYF. The CDR3 nucleotides read TGCGCCAGCAGCTCCAGCTACGAGCAGTACTTC. This chain joins TRBV5-1 and TRBJ2-7; D ambiguous. Germline lookup yields CDR1 SGHRS and CDR2 YFSETQ. The CDR3 is made up of 11 amino acids. Trimming shortened V by 3 bases and J by 3 bases, and 4 bases separated the two germline ends. Filled out from reference TRBV5-1 and TRBJ2-7, the complete variable domain reads KAGVTQTPRYLIKTRGQQVTLSCSPISGHRSVSWYQQTPGQGLQFLFEYFSETQRNKGNFPGRFSGRQFSNSRSEMNVSTLELGDSALYLCASSSSYEQYFGPGTRLTVT.

Regarding this clone: At one boundary the junction diverges from the germline segment, which might be a read error. DNA for the CDR3: TGCGCCAGCGGTAATTCTAGCGGGAGCCCTCTCTTC. Translated: CASGNSSGSPLF. The chain joins TRBV5-1 to TRBJ2-1, with 10 positions matching TRBD2. The germline CDR1 and CDR2 sequences are SGHRS and YFSETQ. CDR3 length equals 12 residues.

The V gene is TRBV5-6, the J gene TRBJ1-4; D uncertain. V lost 4 bases, J lost 8 bases, and 15 bases lay in between. In germline, CDR1 is SGHDT, CDR2 YYEEEE. This CDR3 has 14 amino acids. CDR3 nucleotide sequence: TGTGCCAGCAGCCGAGGCACCGGGAGGGAAAAACTGTTTTTT. Translation: CASSRGTGREKLFF.

The chain links TRBV11-2 to TRBJ2-3; 12 bases map to TRBD2. Germline V gives CDR1 SGHAT, CDR2 FQNNGV. V trimming: 5 bases; J trimming: 6 bases; junction bases outside the gene matches: 6. The CDR3 is 15 residues long. DNA of the CDR3: TGTGCCAGCAGCATGACTAGCGGGAGATCTGATACGCAGTATTTT. Protein sequence: CASSMTSGRSDTQYF.

This clone was seen just once. The rearrangement links TRBV6-5 to TRBJ2-4, with a possible D match to TRBD1 (5 bases). Trimming took off 4 bases at V and 6 bases at J, with 19 bases between the two ends. Germline assignment: CDR1 MNHEY and CDR2 SVGAGI. CDR3 size: 16 residues. CDR3 DNA sequence: TGTGCCAGCAGTTCAAAGTACCGGCAGGGCCTAAACATTCAGTACTTC. Protein: CASSSKYRQGLNIQYF.

The genes are TRBV6-1 and TRBJ2-1, with D maybe TRBD1 (6 bases). V was shortened by 2 bases and J by 2 bases, with 10 bases between the two germline ends. Germline assignment: CDR1 MNHNS and CDR2 SASEGT. There are 15 residues in the CDR3. In DNA, the CDR3 is TGTGCCAGCAGTGAACAGGGGCCCGCCTACAATGAGCAGTTCTTC. Translating gives CASSEQGPAYNEQFF.

This chain connects TRBV19 to TRBJ1-4, with 11 nucleotides matching TRBD1. V lost 6 bases, J lost 1 base, and 13 bases stayed unmatched. The CDR3 length is 19 residues. The germline V gene encodes CDR1 LNHDA and CDR2 SQIVND (reference sequence). In DNA, the CDR3 is TGTGCCAGTAGCACCCCCGGGACAGGGGGAAGGGGAACTAATGAAAAACTGTTTTTT. This codes for CASSTPGTGGRGTNEKLFF. Together with reference TRBV19 and TRBJ1-4, the CDR3 gives the full variable domain: DGGITQSPKYLFRKEGQNVTLSCEQNLNHDAMYWYRQDPGQGLRLIYYSQIVNDFQKGDIAEGYSVSREKKESFPLTVTSAQKNPTAFYLCASSTPGTGGRGTNEKLFFGSGTQLSVL.

V is TRBV4-2 and J is TRBJ1-3, with D perhaps TRBD1 (5 bases). Germline CDR1 and CDR2: LGHNA and YNFKEQ. The V end lost 1 base, the J end lost 0 bases, and 19 bases lay between the germline ends. This CDR3 comprises 19 residues. The DNA of the CDR3 is TGTGCCAGCAGCCAAGGGGCCCCCACACAGGTATTCTCTGGAAACACCATATATTTT. Translating gives CASSQGAPTQVFSGNTIYF.

About this clone: Distinct nucleotide sequences in the sample also encode this CDR3. In nucleotides, the CDR3 is TGTGCCAGCAGCCCTACAGGGAGCACTGAAGCTTTCTTT. Translation gives CASSPTGSTEAFF. The rearrangement links TRBV7-9 to TRBJ1-1, with D perhaps TRBD1 (6 bases). V lost 5 bases and J lost 4, with 11 bases in between. CDR3 length equals 13 residues. Germline V gene data show CDR1 as SEHNR and CDR2 as FQNEAQ (reference sequence).

This rearrangement joins TRBV7-2 to TRBJ1-1, with 9 positions matching TRBD1. The CDR3 runs to 14 residues. The V gene's germline CDR1 is SGHTA and CDR2 FQGNSA. V lost 4 bases to trimming and J lost 5 bases; unmatched junction nucleotides: 5. Here the CDR3 DNA reads TGTGCCAGCAGCTCCGGGACAGGGCGGACTGAAGCTTTCTTT. This codes for CASSSGTGRTEAFF. The whole variable domain, remainder taken from reference TRBV7-2 and TRBJ1-1, is GAGVSQSPSNKVTEKGKDVELRCDPISGHTALYWYRQSLGQGLEFLIYFQGNSAPDKSGLPSDRFSAERTGGSVSTLTIQRTQQEDSAVYLCASSSGTGRTEAFFGQGTRLTVV.

V and J are TRBV12-5 and TRBJ1-5, with D possibly being TRBD1 (5 bases). The CDR3 spans 15 residues. Trimming stripped 8 bases from V and 3 bases from J, with 17 bases between. Germline assignment: CDR1 LGHNT and CDR2 FRNRAP. The CDR3 spells CASKGASIDNQPQHF. CDR3 sequence (DNA): TGTGCTAGTAAAGGGGCCAGCATCGACAATCAGCCCCAGCATTTT.

The CDR3 loop reads CASSSTGGEGYTF. The CDR3, as DNA: TGTGCCAGCAGCTCGACAGGGGGCGAGGGCTACACCTTC. The chain has TRBV5-6 and TRBJ1-2, with 10 bases that match TRBD1. The length of the CDR3 is 13 residues. V lost 3 bases and J lost 8; bases outside the gene matches: 4. The germline gives CDR1 SGHDT, CDR2 YYEEEE.

The rearrangement uses TRBV9 and TRBJ2-1; 11 bases are shared with TRBD2. Trimming took 4 bases from V and 8 from J; bases not matched to a gene: 8. The CDR3 is 15 residues long. Per the germline V gene, CDR1 is SGDLS and CDR2 is YYNGEE. CDR3 region: CASSPQLAGEHEQFF. CDR3 in DNA: TGTGCCAGCAGCCCCCAACTAGCGGGAGAGCATGAGCAGTTCTTC.

The chain joins TRBV3-1 (or the pseudogene TRBV3-2) to TRBJ2-1; perhaps TRBD2 as D (6 bases). Deletions cut 1 base from V and 4 bases from J, with 11 bases between. The CDR3 consists of 15 residues. Germline CDR1 LGHDT, CDR2 YNNKEL (reference sequence). In nucleotides, the CDR3 is TGTGCCAGCAGCCAAGGTCCTAGCGCTTACAATGAGCAGTTCTTC. Protein product: CASSQGPSAYNEQFF.

This clone was counted once. This rearrangement joins TRBV2 to TRBJ2-2; no definite D call. The CDR3 spans 14 residues. V lost 8 bases, J lost 0 bases, and 10 bases lay in between. Germline-derived CDR1 and CDR2 are SNHLY and FYNNEI. CDR3 residues: CASRKAPNTGELFF. The DNA of the CDR3 is TGTGCCAGCCGAAAAGCCCCGAACACCGGGGAGCTGTTTTTT. The entire variable domain, with the rest obtained from reference TRBV2 and TRBJ2-2, is as follows: EPEVTQTPSHQVTQMGQEVILRCVPISNHLYFYWYRQILGQKVEFLVSFYNNEISEKSEIFDDQFSVERPDGSNFTLKIRSTKLEDSAMYFCASRKAPNTGELFFGEGSRLTVL.